What follows are 13 T cell receptor beta chains derived from one specimen sequenced in a study of blood T cell repertoires in COVID-19. Sequencing was performed with immunoSEQ multiplex PCR; in TCRdb, only in-frame clones are kept and a portion is missing. The sample holds approximately 160,000 clones; 80% are singletons and the top ten take approximately 6%. The sample comprised PBMCs or T cells enriched from blood (not recorded which). The receptors here all came from a man in his forties or fifties who had recovered from COVID-19.

The J gene is TRBJ2-1, the V gene TRBV6-5, with 7 bases matching TRBD1. The ends lost 10 bases at V and 3 bases at J; junction bases unmatched: 12. The CDR3 runs to 15 residues. Germline CDR1 is MNHEY and CDR2 is SVGAGI. CDR3 amino acids: CATSRVTGYYNEQFF. CDR3 nucleotide sequence: TGTGCCACCTCTAGGGTGACAGGGTACTACAATGAGCAGTTCTTC.

This clone was counted a few times. V and J are TRBV11-2 and TRBJ2-5; perhaps TRBD2 as D (7 bases). V dropped 1 base and J dropped 4 bases, with 16 bases sitting between them. This CDR3 has 16 residues. Germline CDR1 reads SGHAT; CDR2 reads FQNNGV. The CDR3 region has the DNA TGTGCCAGCAGCTTAGTGCCGAGGGGGGGCATAGAGACCCAGTACTTC. Translated: CASSLVPRGGIETQYF.

V usage is TRBV14 and J usage is TRBJ1-3; perhaps TRBD1 as D (5 bases). The length of the CDR3 is 17 residues. Between the trimmed V and J ends, which lost 3 bases and 0 bases, there was a span of 15 bases. CDR1 and CDR2 from the germline V gene are SGHDN and FVKESK. The CDR3 nucleotides are TGTGCCAGCAGCCACAAGGGGCCCTTTAACTCTGGAAACACCATATATTTT. This gives the protein CASSHKGPFNSGNTIYF.

V gene TRBV30 combines with J gene TRBJ1-4; maybe TRBD1 (5 bases). There are 14 residues in the CDR3. The germline V and J ends were trimmed by 0 bases and 8 bases, with 13 bases remaining between them. Germline V CDR1 and CDR2: GTSNPN, SVGIG (reference sequence). The CDR3 spells CAWSVNRRSEKLFF. The CDR3 DNA sequence: TGTGCCTGGAGTGTCAACAGGCGGAGCGAAAAACTGTTTTTT.

The V and J genes are TRBV19 and TRBJ2-5, with a possible D match to TRBD1 (5 bases). Germline lookup yields CDR1 LNHDA and CDR2 SQIVND (reference sequence). V dropped 3 bases and J dropped 9 bases, with 23 bases sitting between them. The CDR3 is 16 residues long. The CDR3 here is CASSIRVDRNGVSQYF. The CDR3 DNA reads as TGTGCCAGTAGTATTAGAGTCGACAGAAATGGTGTGTCCCAGTACTTC.

The chain couples TRBV3-1 (or the pseudogene TRBV3-2) to TRBJ2-3; 15 bases align to TRBD2. CDR1 LGHDT and CDR2 YNNKEL come from the germline V gene (reference sequence). Losses at the gene ends were 4 bases for V and 0 bases for J; bases not matched to a gene: 2. There are 17 residues in the CDR3. The DNA of the CDR3 is TGTGCCAGCAGCCGGACTAGCGGGGGGGCGAGCACAGATACGCAGTATTTT. Its protein is CASSRTSGGASTDTQYF.

This clone showed up just a few times. The chain joins TRBV30 to TRBJ1-1; possible D gene TRBD1, 6 bases. V dropped 3 bases and J dropped 5 bases, with 13 bases sitting between them. The CDR3 spans 13 residues. Germline CDR1 and CDR2: GTSNPN and SVGIG (reference sequence). CDR3: CAWRPRGRTEAFF. CDR3 DNA sequence: TGTGCCTGGAGGCCCAGGGGAAGAACTGAAGCTTTCTTT. Complete variable domain (other parts from reference TRBV30 and TRBJ1-1): SQTIHQWPATLVQPVGSPLSLECTVEGTSNPNLYWYRQAAGRGLQLLFYSVGIGQISSEVPQNLSASRPQDRQFILSSKKLLLSDSGFYLCAWRPRGRTEAFFGQGTRLTVV.

The V and J genes are TRBV3-1 (or the pseudogene TRBV3-2) and TRBJ2-3; 7 nucleotides line up with TRBD2. Germline CDR1 and CDR2: LGHDT and YNNKEL (reference sequence). The CDR3 loop spans 14 amino acids. V shed 8 bases and J 5 bases; nucleotides not matched to a gene: 10. The CDR3 sequence is CASGSGGVRDTQYF. DNA for the CDR3: TGTGCCAGCGGCAGTGGGGGGGTGAGAGATACGCAGTATTTT.

V gene TRBV19 combines with J gene TRBJ2-5, with D possibly TRBD2 on 6 matching bases. This CDR3 is 16 amino acids long. The germline V gene has CDR1 LNHDA and CDR2 SQIVND (reference sequence). Trimming left V 7 bases short and J 4 bases short, with 22 bases between. The CDR3 sequence: CASKATSVLASETQYF. The CDR3 DNA is TGTGCCAGTAAAGCGACTAGTGTTTTGGCTTCAGAGACCCAGTACTTC.

This sequence joins TRBV7-9 and TRBJ2-3; 8 bases are shared with TRBD1. The CDR3 length is 14 residues. Germline CDR1 reads SEHNR; CDR2 reads FQNEAQ (reference sequence). V shed 5 bases and J 5 bases; nucleotides not matched to a gene: 6. DNA for the CDR3: TGTGCCAGCAGCCCGACAGGGGTCCGAGATACGCAGTATTTT. Its translation is CASSPTGVRDTQYF.

This chain connects TRBV15 to TRBJ2-7, with 9 bases that match TRBD2. The CDR3 contains 16 residues. V dropped 1 base and J dropped 2; count of bases not matched to a gene: 6. Looked up from germline, CDR1 is LNHNV and CDR2 is YYDKDF (reference sequence). This CDR3 reads CATSRVSGGRPYEQYV. The DNA for the CDR3 is TGTGCCACCAGCAGAGTTAGCGGGGGCCGGCCCTACGAGCAGTACGTC.

This clone appeared once. The J gene is TRBJ1-2, the V gene TRBV5-1; 9 bases align to TRBD1. The CDR3 runs to 15 residues. CDR1 is SGHRS, CDR2 YFSETQ, per germline. V lost 0 bases to trimming and J lost 3 bases; unmatched junction nucleotides: 3. CDR3 in DNA: TGCGCCAGCAGCTTGGGGACAGGGGTTTACTATGGCTACACCTTC. This encodes CASSLGTGVYYGYTF.

This rearrangement joins TRBV11-2 to TRBJ2-2; possible D gene TRBD1, 6 bases. V was cut by 10 bases and J by 7 bases, with 25 bases left in between. The CDR3 is made up of 16 amino acids. Germline assignment: CDR1 SGHAT and CDR2 FQNNGV. The CDR3 here is CATRAWGRTEVGELFF. The DNA of the CDR3 is TGTGCCACCCGAGCTTGGGGACGGACAGAAGTCGGGGAGCTGTTTTTT.